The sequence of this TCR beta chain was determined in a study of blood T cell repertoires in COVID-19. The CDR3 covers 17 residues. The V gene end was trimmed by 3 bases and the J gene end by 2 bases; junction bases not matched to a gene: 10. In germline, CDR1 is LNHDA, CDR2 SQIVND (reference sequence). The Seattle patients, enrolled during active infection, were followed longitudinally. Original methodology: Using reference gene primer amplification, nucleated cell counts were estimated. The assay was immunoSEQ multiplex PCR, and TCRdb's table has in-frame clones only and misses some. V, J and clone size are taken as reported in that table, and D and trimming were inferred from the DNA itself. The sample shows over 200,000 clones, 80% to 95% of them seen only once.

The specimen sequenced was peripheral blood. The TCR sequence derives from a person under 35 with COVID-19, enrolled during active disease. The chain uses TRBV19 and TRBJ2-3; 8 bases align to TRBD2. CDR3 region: CASSMNPGGPTTDTQYF. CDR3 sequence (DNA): TGTGCCAGTAGTATGAACCCGGGAGGGCCTACCACAGATACGCAGTATTTT.